This is a list of T cell receptor beta chains from one sample in a study. TCRdb recomputed calls from the 5' RACE reads with MiXCR, one row per CDR3 protein. This sample carries about 13,000 distinct CDR3 sequences, roughly a quarter of them seen once, and the ten largest clones take under 3.5%. Sequences were obtained from naive CD4+ T cells sorted from blood. The receptors shown here come from a female donor with breast cancer. CDR3s include the opening cysteine and the closing phenylalanine or tryptophan. Fields, in order: clone size, V gene, D gene, J gene, CDR3 protein, CDR3 DNA. A D gene is named only where the DNA matches it firmly. Clone size appears in some rows only: once, few, many, or a class for an expanded clone.

many	TRBV7-9	TRBD1	TRBJ1-2	CASTPGQYYGYTF	TGTGCCAGCACCCCGGGACAGTACTATGGCTACACCTTC
many	TRBV12-3/TRBV12-4	-	TRBJ2-3	CASRRTEFGTDTQYF	TGTGCCAGCAGACGGACAGAGTTCGGCACAGATACGCAGTATTTT
-	TRBV29-1	TRBD1	TRBJ1-5	CSVLGAPGQAQHF	TGCAGCGTTCTAGGGGCCCCTGGACAGGCCCAGCATTTT
many	TRBV5-1	TRBD1	TRBJ1-1	CASSASGTGGERAFF	TGCGCCAGCAGCGCCTCCGGGACAGGGGGCGAGAGGGCTTTCTTT
medium-sized	TRBV20-1	-	TRBJ1-1	CSVRKGSQGLNTEAFF	TGCAGTGTTAGAAAAGGTTCACAGGGTTTGAACACTGAAGCTTTCTTT
-	TRBV7-9	TRBD2	TRBJ2-1	CASSSLAGVDNEQFF	TGTGCCAGCAGTTCTCTAGCGGGAGTCGACAATGAGCAGTTCTTC
few	TRBV19	TRBD2	TRBJ2-1	CASSRLAEGYNEQFF	TGTGCCAGTAGTAGACTAGCGGAGGGCTACAATGAGCAGTTCTTC
medium-sized	TRBV20-1	TRBD1	TRBJ1-6	CSARTGQGYNSPLHF	TGCAGTGCTAGAACCGGACAGGGCTATAATTCACCCCTCCACTTT
medium-sized	TRBV29-1	-	TRBJ1-1	CSCSLGRKNTEAFF	TGCAGCTGTTCCCTCGGACGGAAGAACACTGAAGCTTTCTTT
few	TRBV6-5	TRBD2	TRBJ2-3	CASSPRTSGRRDTQYF	TGTGCCAGCAGCCCTCGGACTAGCGGGAGAAGGGATACGCAGTATTTT
many	TRBV7-6	-	TRBJ2-7	CASSDPGHSSYEQYF	TGTGCCAGCAGCGATCCGGGACACAGCTCCTACGAGCAGTACTTC
once	TRBV20-1	TRBD2	TRBJ2-7	CSVAGLPPYEQYF	TGCAGTGTAGCGGGACTCCCTCCTTACGAGCAGTACTTC
many	TRBV6-1	-	TRBJ2-7	CASSGAGGRYEQYF	TGTGCCAGCAGTGGGGCAGGAGGGCGGTACGAGCAGTACTTC
many	TRBV10-3	-	TRBJ2-1	CAISENRDYNEQFF	TGTGCCATCAGTGAGAACAGGGACTACAATGAGCAGTTCTTC
many	TRBV20-1	TRBD2	TRBJ2-7	CSARDPAGGREQYF	TGCAGTGCTAGAGATCCAGCGGGAGGAAGGGAGCAGTACTTC
-	TRBV12-3/TRBV12-4	TRBD1	TRBJ1-5	CASSLEDRDGNQPQHF	TGTGCCAGCAGTTTAGAAGACAGGGACGGCAATCAGCCCCAGCATTTT
few	TRBV4-2	TRBD2	TRBJ2-1	CASSLLISGRADNEQFF	TGTGCCAGCAGCCTCCTCATTAGCGGGAGGGCCGATAATGAGCAGTTCTTC
-	TRBV11-2	-	TRBJ2-1	CASSSPRTSRSGSSYNEQFF	TGTGCCAGCAGCTCGCCTCGGACCTCCCGGTCTGGAAGCTCCTACAATGAGCAGTTCTTC
-	TRBV3-1	-	TRBJ1-4	CASSQDSRVDEKLFF	TGTGCCAGCAGCCAAGATAGCAGGGTTGACGAAAAACTGTTTTTT
many	TRBV6-5	-	TRBJ1-5	CASSYSAASQPQHF	TGTGCCAGCAGTTACTCGGCAGCCTCACAGCCCCAGCATTTT
many	TRBV4-2	-	TRBJ2-1	CASSQSSGTGYEQFF	TGTGCCAGCAGCCAATCCAGCGGTACCGGCTATGAGCAGTTCTTC